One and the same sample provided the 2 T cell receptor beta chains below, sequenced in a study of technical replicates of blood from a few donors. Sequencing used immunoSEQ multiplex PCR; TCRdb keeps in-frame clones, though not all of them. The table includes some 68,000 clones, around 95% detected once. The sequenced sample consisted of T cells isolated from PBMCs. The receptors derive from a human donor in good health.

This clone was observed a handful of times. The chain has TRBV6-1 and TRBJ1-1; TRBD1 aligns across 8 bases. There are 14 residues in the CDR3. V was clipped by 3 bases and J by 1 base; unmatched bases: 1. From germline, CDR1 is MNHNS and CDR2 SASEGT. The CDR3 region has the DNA TGTGCCAGCAGTGAGGGACAGGAGAACACTGAAGCTTTCTTT. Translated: CASSEGQENTEAFF.

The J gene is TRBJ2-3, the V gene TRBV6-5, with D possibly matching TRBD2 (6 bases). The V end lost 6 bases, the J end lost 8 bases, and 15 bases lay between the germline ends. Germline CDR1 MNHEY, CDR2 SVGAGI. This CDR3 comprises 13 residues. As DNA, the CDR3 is TGTGCCAGCAGCGCGGACTACCTCCGTACGCAGTATTTT. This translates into CASSADYLRTQYF.